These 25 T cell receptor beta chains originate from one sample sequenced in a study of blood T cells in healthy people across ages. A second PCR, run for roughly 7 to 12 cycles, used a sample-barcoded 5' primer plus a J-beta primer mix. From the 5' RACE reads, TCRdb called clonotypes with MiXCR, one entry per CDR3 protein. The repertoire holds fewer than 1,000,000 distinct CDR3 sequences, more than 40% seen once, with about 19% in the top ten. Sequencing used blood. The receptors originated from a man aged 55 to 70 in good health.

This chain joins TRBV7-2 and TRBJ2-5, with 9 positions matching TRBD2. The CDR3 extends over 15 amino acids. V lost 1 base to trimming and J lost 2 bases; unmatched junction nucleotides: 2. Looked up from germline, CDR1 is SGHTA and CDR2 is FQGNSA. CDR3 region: CASSLVSGGQETQYF. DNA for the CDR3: TGTGCCAGCAGCTTAGTGAGCGGGGGGCAAGAGACCCAGTACTTC.

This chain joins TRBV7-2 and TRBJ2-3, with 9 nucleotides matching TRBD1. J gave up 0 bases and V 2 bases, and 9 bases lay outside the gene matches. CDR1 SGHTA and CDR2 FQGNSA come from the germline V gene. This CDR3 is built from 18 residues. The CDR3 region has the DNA TGTGCCAGCAGCTTAAGGGACAGGGTTTACCTTAGCACAGATACGCAGTATTTT. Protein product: CASSLRDRVYLSTDTQYF.

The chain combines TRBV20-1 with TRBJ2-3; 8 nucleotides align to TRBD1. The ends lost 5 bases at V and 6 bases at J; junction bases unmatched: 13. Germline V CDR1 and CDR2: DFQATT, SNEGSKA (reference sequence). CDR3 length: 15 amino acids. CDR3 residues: CSAQRGGTGSDTQYF. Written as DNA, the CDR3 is TGCAGTGCTCAAAGAGGCGGGACAGGATCGGATACGCAGTATTTT.

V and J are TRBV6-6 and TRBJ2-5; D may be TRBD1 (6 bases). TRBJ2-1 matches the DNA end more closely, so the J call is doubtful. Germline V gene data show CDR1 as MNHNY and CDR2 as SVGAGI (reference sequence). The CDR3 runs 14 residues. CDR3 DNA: TGTGCCAGCGGTGACTCCGGACAGCAAGAGACCCAGTTCTTC. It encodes CASGDSGQQETQFF.

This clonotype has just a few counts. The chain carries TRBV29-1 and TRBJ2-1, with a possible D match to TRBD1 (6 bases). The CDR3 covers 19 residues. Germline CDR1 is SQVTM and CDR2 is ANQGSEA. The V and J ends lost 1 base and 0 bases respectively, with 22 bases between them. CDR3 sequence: CSVEGWDNQVISSYNEQFF. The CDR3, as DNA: TGCAGCGTTGAAGGGTGGGACAACCAAGTAATTTCCTCCTACAATGAGCAGTTCTTC.

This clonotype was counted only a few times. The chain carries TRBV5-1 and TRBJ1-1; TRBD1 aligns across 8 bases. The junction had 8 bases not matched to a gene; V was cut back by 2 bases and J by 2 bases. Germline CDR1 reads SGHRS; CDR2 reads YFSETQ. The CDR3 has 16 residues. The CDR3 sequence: CASSFGTGLLNTEAFF. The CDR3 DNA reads TGCGCCAGCAGCTTCGGGACAGGACTTCTCAACACTGAAGCTTTCTTT.

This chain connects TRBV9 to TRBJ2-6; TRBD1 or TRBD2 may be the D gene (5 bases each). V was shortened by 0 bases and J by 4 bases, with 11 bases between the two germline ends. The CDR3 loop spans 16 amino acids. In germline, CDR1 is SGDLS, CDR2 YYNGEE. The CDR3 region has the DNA TGTGCCAGCAGCGTAGAAGAGAGGGGAGGGGCCAACGTCCTGACTTTC. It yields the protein CASSVEERGGANVLTF.

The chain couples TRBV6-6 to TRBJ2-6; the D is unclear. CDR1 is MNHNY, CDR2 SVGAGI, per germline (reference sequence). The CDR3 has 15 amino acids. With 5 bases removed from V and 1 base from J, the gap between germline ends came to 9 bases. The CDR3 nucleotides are TGTGCCAGCAGTGGACCCGATTCTGGGGCCAACGTCCTGACTTTC. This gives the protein CASSGPDSGANVLTF.

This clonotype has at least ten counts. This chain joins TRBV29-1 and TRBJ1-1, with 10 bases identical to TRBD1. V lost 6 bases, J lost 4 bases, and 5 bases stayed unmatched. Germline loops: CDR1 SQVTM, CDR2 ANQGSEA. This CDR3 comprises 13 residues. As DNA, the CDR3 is TGCAGCGTAGCGGGACAGGGGAGCACTGAAGCTTTCTTT. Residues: CSVAGQGSTEAFF.

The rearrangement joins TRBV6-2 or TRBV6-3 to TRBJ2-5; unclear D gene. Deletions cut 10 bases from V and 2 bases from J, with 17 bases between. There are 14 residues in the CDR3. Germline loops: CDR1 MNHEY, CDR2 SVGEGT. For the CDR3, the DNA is TGTGCCAACAGAAGGACCACACTTCAAGAGACCCAGTACTTC. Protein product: CANRRTTLQETQYF.

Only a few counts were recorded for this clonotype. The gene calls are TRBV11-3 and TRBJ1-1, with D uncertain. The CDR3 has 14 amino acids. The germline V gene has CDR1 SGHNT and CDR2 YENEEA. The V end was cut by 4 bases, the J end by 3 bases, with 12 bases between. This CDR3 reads CASSSRGGDTEAFF. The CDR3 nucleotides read TGTGCCAGCAGCTCCCGAGGTGGGGACACTGAAGCTTTCTTT.

This CDR3 is CSAVDAYQETQYF. The CDR3 DNA reads TGCAGTGCCGTGGACGCTTACCAAGAGACCCAGTACTTC. V is TRBV20-1 and J is TRBJ2-5, with D unresolved. The CDR3 runs to 13 residues. Trimming stripped 6 bases from V and 0 bases from J, with 11 bases between. CDR1 is DFQATT, CDR2 SNEGSKA, per germline (reference sequence).

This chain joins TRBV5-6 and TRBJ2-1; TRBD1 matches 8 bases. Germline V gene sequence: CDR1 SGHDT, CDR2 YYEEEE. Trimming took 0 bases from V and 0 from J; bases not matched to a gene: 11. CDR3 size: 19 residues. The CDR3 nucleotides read TGTGCCAGCAGCTTGGGTTTTTTAGGACAGGGCGGCTCCTACAATGAGCAGTTCTTC. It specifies CASSLGFLGQGGSYNEQFF.

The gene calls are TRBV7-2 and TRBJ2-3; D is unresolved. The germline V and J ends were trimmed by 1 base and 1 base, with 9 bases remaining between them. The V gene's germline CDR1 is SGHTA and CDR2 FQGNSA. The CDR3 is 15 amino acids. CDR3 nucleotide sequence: TGTGCCAGCAGCTTAGTGCTAGTACGCACAGATACGCAGTATTTT. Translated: CASSLVLVRTDTQYF. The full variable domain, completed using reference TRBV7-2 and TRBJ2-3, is GAGVSQSPSNKVTEKGKDVELRCDPISGHTALYWYRQSLGQGLEFLIYFQGNSAPDKSGLPSDRFSAERTGGSVSTLTIQRTQQEDSAVYLCASSLVLVRTDTQYFGPGTRLTVL.

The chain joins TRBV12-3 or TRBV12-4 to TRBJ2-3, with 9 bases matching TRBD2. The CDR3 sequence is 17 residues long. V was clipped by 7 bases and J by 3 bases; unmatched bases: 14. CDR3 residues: CASTLHGGGAQTDTQYF. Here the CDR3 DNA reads TGTGCCAGCACCCTGCATGGCGGGGGGGCCCAAACAGATACGCAGTATTTT.

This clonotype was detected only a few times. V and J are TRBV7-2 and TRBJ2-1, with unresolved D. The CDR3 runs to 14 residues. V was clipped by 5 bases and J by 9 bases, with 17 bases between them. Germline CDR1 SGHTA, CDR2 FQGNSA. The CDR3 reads CASSERFSVGEQFF. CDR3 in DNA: TGTGCCAGCAGCGAAAGATTCTCGGTGGGTGAGCAGTTCTTC.

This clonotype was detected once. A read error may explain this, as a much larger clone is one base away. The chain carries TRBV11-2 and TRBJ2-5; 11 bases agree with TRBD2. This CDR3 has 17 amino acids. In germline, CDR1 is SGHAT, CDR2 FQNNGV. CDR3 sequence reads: CAGSWPTSGGNQETQYF. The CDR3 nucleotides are TGTGCCGGCAGCTGGCCCACTAGCGGGGGAAACCAAGAGACCCAGTACTTC.

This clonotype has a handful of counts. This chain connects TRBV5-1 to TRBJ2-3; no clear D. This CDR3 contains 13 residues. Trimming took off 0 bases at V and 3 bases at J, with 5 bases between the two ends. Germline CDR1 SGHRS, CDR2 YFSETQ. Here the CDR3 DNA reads TGCGCCAGCAGCTTGGCAGAAACAGATACGCAGTATTTT. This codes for CASSLAETDTQYF. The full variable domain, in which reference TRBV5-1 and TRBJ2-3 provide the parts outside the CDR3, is KAGVTQTPRYLIKTRGQQVTLSCSPISGHRSVSWYQQTPGQGLQFLFEYFSETQRNKGNFPGRFSGRQFSNSRSEMNVSTLELGDSALYLCASSLAETDTQYFGPGTRLTVL.

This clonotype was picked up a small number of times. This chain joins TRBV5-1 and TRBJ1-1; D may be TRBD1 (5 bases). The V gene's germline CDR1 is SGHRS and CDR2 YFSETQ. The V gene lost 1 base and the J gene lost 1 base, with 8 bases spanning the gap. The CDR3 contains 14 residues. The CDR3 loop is CASSLRGPNTEAFF. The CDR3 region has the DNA TGCGCCAGCAGCTTGCGGGGCCCGAACACTGAAGCTTTCTTT.

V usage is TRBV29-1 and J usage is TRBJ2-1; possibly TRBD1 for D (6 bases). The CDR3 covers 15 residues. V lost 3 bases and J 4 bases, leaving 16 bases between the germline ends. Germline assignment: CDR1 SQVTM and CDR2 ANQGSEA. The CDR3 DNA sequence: TGCAGCGTTGAGGGCGGACAGACCTCTTACAATGAGCAGTTCTTC. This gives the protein CSVEGGQTSYNEQFF.

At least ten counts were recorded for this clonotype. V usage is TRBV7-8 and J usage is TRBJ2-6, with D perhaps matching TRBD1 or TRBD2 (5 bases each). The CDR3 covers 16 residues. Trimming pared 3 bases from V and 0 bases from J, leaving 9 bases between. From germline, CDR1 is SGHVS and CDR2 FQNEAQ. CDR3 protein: CASSFKGSSGANVLTF. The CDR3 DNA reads TGTGCCAGCAGCTTCAAGGGGAGCTCTGGGGCCAACGTCCTGACTTTC. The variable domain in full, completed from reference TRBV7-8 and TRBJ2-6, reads GAGVSQSPRYKVAKRGQDVALRCDPISGHVSLFWYQQALGQGPEFLTYFQNEAQLDKSGLPSDRFFAERPEGSVSTLKIQRTQQEDSAVYLCASSFKGSSGANVLTFGAGSRLTVL.

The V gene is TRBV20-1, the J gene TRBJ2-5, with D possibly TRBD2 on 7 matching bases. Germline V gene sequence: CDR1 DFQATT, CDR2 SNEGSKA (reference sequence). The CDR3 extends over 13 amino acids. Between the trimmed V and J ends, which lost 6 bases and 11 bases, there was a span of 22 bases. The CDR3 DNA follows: TGCAGTGCCCCGGGACCCGGGGGGCATGAGCAGTACTTC. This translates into CSAPGPGGHEQYF.

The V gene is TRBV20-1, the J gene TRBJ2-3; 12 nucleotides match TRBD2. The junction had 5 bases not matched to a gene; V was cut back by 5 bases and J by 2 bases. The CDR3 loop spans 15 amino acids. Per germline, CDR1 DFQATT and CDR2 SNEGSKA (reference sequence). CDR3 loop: CSAPRTSGVTDTQYF. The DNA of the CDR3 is TGCAGTGCTCCTAGGACTAGCGGGGTCACAGATACGCAGTATTTT.

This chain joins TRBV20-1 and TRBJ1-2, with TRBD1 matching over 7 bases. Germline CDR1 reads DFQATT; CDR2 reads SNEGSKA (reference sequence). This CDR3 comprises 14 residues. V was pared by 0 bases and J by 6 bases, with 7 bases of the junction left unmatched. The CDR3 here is CSARDPTGFDGYTF. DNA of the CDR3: TGCAGTGCTAGAGATCCGACAGGGTTTGATGGCTACACCTTC.

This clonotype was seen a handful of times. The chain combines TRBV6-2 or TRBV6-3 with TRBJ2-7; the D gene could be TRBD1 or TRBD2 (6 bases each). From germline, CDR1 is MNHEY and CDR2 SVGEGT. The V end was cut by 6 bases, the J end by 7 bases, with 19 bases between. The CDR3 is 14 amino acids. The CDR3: CASRKQGLRGEQYF. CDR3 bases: TGTGCCAGCAGGAAACAGGGACTCCGCGGGGAGCAGTACTTC.